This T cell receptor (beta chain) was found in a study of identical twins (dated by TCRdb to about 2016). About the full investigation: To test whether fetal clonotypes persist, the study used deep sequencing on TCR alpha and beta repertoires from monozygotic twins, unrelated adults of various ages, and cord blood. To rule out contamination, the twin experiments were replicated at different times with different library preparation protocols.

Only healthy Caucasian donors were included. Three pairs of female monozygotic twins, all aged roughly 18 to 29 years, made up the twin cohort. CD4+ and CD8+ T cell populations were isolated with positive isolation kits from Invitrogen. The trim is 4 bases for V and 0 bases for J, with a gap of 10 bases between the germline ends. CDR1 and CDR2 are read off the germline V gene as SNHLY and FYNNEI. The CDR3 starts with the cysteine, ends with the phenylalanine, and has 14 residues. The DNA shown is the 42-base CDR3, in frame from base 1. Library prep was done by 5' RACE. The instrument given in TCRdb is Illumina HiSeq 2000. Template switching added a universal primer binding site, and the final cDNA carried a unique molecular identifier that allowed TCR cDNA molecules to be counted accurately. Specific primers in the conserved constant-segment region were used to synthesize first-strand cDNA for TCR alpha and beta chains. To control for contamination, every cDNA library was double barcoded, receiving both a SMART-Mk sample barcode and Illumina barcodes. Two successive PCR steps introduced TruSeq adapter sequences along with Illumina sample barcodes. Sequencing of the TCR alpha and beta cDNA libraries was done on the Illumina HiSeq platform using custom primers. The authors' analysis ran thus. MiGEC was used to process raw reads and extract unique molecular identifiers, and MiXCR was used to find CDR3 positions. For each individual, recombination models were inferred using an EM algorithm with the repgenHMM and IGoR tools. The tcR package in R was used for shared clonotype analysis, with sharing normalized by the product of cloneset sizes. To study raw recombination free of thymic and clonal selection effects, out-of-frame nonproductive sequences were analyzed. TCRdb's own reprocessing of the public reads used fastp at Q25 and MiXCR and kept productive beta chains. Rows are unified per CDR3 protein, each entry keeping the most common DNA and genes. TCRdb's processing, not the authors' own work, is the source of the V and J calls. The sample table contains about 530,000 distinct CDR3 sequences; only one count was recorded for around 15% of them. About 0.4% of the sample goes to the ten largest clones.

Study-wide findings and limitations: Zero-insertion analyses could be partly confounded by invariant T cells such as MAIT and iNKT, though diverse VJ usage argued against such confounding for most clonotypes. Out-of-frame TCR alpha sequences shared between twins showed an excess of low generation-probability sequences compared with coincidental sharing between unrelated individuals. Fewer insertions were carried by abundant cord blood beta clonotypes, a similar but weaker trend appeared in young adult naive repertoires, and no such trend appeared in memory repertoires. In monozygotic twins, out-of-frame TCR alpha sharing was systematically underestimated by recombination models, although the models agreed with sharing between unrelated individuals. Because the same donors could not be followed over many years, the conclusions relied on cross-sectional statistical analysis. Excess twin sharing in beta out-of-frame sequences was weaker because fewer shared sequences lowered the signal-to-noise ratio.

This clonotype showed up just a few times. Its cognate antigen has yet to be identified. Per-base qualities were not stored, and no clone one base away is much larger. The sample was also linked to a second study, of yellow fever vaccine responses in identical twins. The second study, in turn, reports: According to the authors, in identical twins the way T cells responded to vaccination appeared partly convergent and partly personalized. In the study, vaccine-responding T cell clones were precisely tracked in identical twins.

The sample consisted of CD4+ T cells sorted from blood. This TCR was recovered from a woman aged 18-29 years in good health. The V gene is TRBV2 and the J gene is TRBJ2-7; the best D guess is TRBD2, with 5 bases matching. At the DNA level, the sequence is TGTGCCAGCAGTGTCGGAGGAGGCTCCTACGAGCAGTACTTC. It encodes CASSVGGGSYEQYF.